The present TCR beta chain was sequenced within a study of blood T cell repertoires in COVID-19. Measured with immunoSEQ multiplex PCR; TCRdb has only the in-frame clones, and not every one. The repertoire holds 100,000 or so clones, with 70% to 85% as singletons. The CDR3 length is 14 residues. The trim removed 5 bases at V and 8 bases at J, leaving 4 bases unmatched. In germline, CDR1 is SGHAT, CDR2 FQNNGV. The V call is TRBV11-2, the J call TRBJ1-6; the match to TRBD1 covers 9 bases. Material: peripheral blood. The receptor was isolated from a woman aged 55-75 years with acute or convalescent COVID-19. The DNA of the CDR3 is TGTGCCAGCAGCCTCTGGACAGGGGATTCACCCCTCCACTTT. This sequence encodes CASSLWTGDSPLHF.